The 16 T cell receptor beta chains given below trace back to one sample, sequenced in a study of T-cell memory formation after mild COVID-19 (dated by TCRdb to the early 2020s). To prepare the library, 5' RACE was applied. The sequencer was an Illumina NovaSeq 6000. TCRdb trimmed public reads at Q25 via fastp, called clones via MiXCR and kept in-frame beta chains. Rows matching on CDR3 protein sequence are summarized as one entry with the most common DNA and genes. Across this sample there are 300,000 to 400,000 distinct CDR3 sequences, with roughly 15% seen only once. The ten largest clones add up to more than 20% of the sample. The sample comprised PBMCs or a T cell subset sorted from them (not recorded which). These receptors were collected from a man between 18 and 35 years old who had mild COVID-19 (a few samples of this study predate the infection). The sample titles of this study are shuffled in the database, so cell type and time point are left out; the donor was told from shared clones.

This clonotype was observed many times. The chain combines TRBV4-2 with TRBJ2-7, with D uncertain. CDR1 is LGHNA, CDR2 YNFKEQ, per germline. Trimming took off 0 bases at V and 2 bases at J, with 5 bases between the two ends. The CDR3 runs to 13 residues. CDR3 in DNA: TGTGCCAGCAGCCAAGATAACCCCTACGAGCAGTACGTC. Encoded protein: CASSQDNPYEQYV.

The gene calls are TRBV7-3 and TRBJ1-1; D gene unclear. V shed 3 bases and J shed 6 bases, with 14 bases lying between them. CDR3 size: 14 residues. Germline assignment: CDR1 SGHTA and CDR2 FQGTGA. CDR3 nucleotide sequence: TGTGCCAGCAGCTTTGGCGGGCTCCCTCCTGAAGCTTTCTTT. This sequence encodes CASSFGGLPPEAFF.

V gene TRBV3-1 combines with J gene TRBJ2-3; a possible D gene is TRBD2 (6 bases). V lost 1 base and J lost 4, with 9 bases in between. CDR3 size: 14 residues. In germline, CDR1 is LGHDT, CDR2 YNNKEL (reference sequence). The CDR3 region has the DNA TGTGCCAGCAGCCAAGGACTAGGCCCAGATACGCAGTATTTT. Its protein is CASSQGLGPDTQYF.

This clonotype was detected once. This may stem from a read error, because a much larger clone lies one nucleotide away. V gene TRBV15 combines with J gene TRBJ2-7; the D gene is possibly TRBD2 (5 bases). With 5 bases removed from V and 2 bases from J, the gap between germline ends came to 7 bases. Germline V gene lookup returns CDR1 LNHNV and CDR2 YYDKDF (reference sequence). The CDR3 covers 12 residues. CDR3 residues: CATSSGTYEQYF. CDR3 sequence (DNA): TGTGCCACCAGCTCCGGGACCTACGAGCAGTACTTC.

A few counts support this clonotype. The rearrangement links TRBV5-1 to TRBJ2-5; D might be TRBD1 (6 bases). Per the germline V gene, CDR1 is SGHRS and CDR2 is YFSETQ. The CDR3 covers 13 residues. V was clipped by 6 bases and J by 1 base, with 10 bases between them. CDR3 residues: CASNGQIQETQYF. DNA for the CDR3: TGCGCCAGCAATGGACAGATCCAAGAGACCCAGTACTTC.

This clonotype occurred a few times. The J gene is TRBJ2-5, the V gene TRBV5-1, with D perhaps matching TRBD1 (5 bases). This CDR3 has 13 amino acids. The V end was cut by 5 bases, the J end by 1 base, with 9 bases between. Germline V gives CDR1 SGHRS, CDR2 YFSETQ. The CDR3 sequence: CASRVRAQETQYF. CDR3 bases: TGCGCCAGCAGAGTCAGGGCCCAAGAGACCCAGTACTTC.

In its sample, this clonotype was seen a few times. The chain combines TRBV20-1 with TRBJ2-2; D is unresolved. CDR3 length equals 14 residues. CDR1 and CDR2 (germline): DFQATT, SNEGSKA (reference sequence). V was trimmed by 4 bases and J by 3 bases, leaving 12 bases between them. The chain's CDR3 is CSANSPKDTGELFF. In DNA, the CDR3 is TGCAGTGCTAACAGCCCGAAGGACACCGGGGAGCTGTTTTTT.

In this sample, this clonotype turned up a few times. The V call is TRBV6-5, the J call TRBJ1-2; tentatively, D is TRBD1 (6 bases). This CDR3 has 14 residues. CDR1 and CDR2 from the germline V gene are MNHEY and SVGAGI. Trimming took off 7 bases at V and 2 bases at J, with 14 bases between the two ends. The CDR3 region is CASMPGDRNYGYTF. The CDR3 DNA sequence: TGTGCCAGCATGCCTGGAGACAGGAACTATGGCTACACCTTC.

This clonotype showed up just a few times. Here the CDR3 reads CASSVVGGVGAINEQFF. The CDR3 DNA follows: TGTGCCAGCAGCGTAGTGGGCGGAGTGGGGGCCATCAATGAGCAGTTCTTC. The V call is TRBV9, the J call TRBJ2-1; D might be TRBD1 (6 bases). From germline, CDR1 is SGDLS and CDR2 YYNGEE. Trimming removed 0 bases from V and 6 bases from J, with 19 bases in between. The CDR3 loop spans 17 amino acids. Variable domain in full (rest from reference TRBV9 and TRBJ2-1): DSGVTQTPKHLITATGQRVTLRCSPRSGDLSVYWYQQSLDQGLQFLIQYYNGEERAKGNILERFSAQQFPDLHSELNLSSLELGDSALYFCASSVVGGVGAINEQFFGPGTRLTVL.

The chain uses TRBV20-1 and TRBJ2-7, with 9 bases fitting TRBD2. This CDR3 comprises 15 residues. Germline CDR1 and CDR2: DFQATT and SNEGSKA (reference sequence). J gave up 5 bases and V 0 bases, and 8 bases lay outside the gene matches. The CDR3 DNA reads TGCAGTGCTAGAGATCCCGTTAGCGGGGGAGACGAGCAGTACGTC. Amino acids: CSARDPVSGGDEQYV.

This clonotype was picked up a small number of times. The V and J genes are TRBV19 and TRBJ2-7, with D perhaps being TRBD1 or TRBD2 (6 bases each). V was shortened by 5 bases and J by 13 bases, with 27 bases between the two germline ends. Germline V gives CDR1 LNHDA, CDR2 SQIVND (reference sequence). CDR3 length: 15 amino acids. The CDR3, as DNA: TGTGCCAGTAGTCCAATCCCCGCCGGGGGCGCAGGTTTATACTTC. It yields the protein CASSPIPAGGAGLYF.

This clonotype showed up just a few times. The V and J genes are TRBV29-1 and TRBJ2-3; D is unclear. Trimming left V 6 bases short and J 2 bases short, with 12 bases between. Looked up from germline, CDR1 is SQVTM and CDR2 is ANQGSEA. The length of the CDR3 is 13 residues. The CDR3 bases are TGCAGCGTGAGGACGGAGTTCACAGATACGCAGTATTTT. This encodes CSVRTEFTDTQYF.

This clonotype was observed a few times. The CDR3: CASSPGLAGGYEQYV. The CDR3 bases are TGTGCCAGCAGCCCTGGACTAGCGGGGGGGTACGAGCAGTACGTC. V and J are TRBV11-2 and TRBJ2-7; the match to TRBD2 covers 15 bases. The CDR3 is 15 amino acids. The junction had 3 bases not matched to a gene; V was cut back by 5 bases and J by 4 bases. Looked up from germline, CDR1 is SGHAT and CDR2 is FQNNGV.

The sample holds a few counts of this clonotype. V usage is TRBV7-8 and J usage is TRBJ1-5; no reliable D call. Germline V CDR1 and CDR2: SGHVS, FQNEAQ. The CDR3 has 14 amino acids. Trimming removed 7 bases from V and 5 bases from J, with 15 bases in between. DNA for the CDR3: TGTGCCAGCACCACTAGCCCAAATGATCAGCCCCAGCATTTT. The encoded protein is CASTTSPNDQPQHF.

This clonotype was seen a few times. The J gene is TRBJ2-1, the V gene TRBV7-2; D remains ambiguous. The CDR3 extends over 13 amino acids. Per germline, CDR1 SGHTA and CDR2 FQGNSA. Deletions cut 2 bases from V and 9 bases from J, with 11 bases between. The CDR3 DNA follows: TGTGCCAGCAGCTTAAATGTCGAGCTTGAGCAGTTCTTC. It encodes CASSLNVELEQFF.

This clonotype has at least ten counts. The genes are TRBV12-3 or TRBV12-4 and TRBJ1-6; D unclear. The CDR3 covers 12 residues. V lost 6 bases and J 8 bases, leaving 8 bases between the germline ends. The chain's CDR3 is CASRSSDSPLHF. In nucleotides, the CDR3 is TGTGCCAGCAGATCCTCAGATTCACCCCTCCACTTT.